The 20 T cell receptor beta chains given below trace back to one sample, sequenced in a study of blood T cell repertoires in COVID-19. Profiled with immunoSEQ multiplex PCR; TCRdb holds only in-frame clones, not every one. Here the sample spans about 120,000 clones, approximately 88% being singletons. Sequencing was carried out using peripheral blood. These receptors were taken from a woman aged 70-85 years with acute or convalescent COVID-19.

The chain carries TRBV2 and TRBJ1-1; D unresolved. The CDR3 runs to 14 residues. V was cut by 5 bases and J by 6 bases, with 16 bases left in between. CDR1 and CDR2 (germline): SNHLY, FYNNEI. Written as DNA, the CDR3 is TGTGCCAGCAGTCAGATGGGGAGAATCTCTGAAGCTTTCTTT. As protein: CASSQMGRISEAFF.

CDR3 DNA: TGTGCCAGCAGCCCGGACAGTAATCAGCCCCAGCATTTT. Translated: CASSPDSNQPQHF. The chain has TRBV6-6 and TRBJ1-5; TRBD1 might be the D (6 bases). This CDR3 contains 13 residues. V dropped 6 bases and J dropped 4 bases, with 10 bases sitting between them. The germline V gene encodes CDR1 MNHNY and CDR2 SVGAGI (reference sequence).

V and J are TRBV7-6 and TRBJ1-5; 7 bases align to TRBD1. Germline V gene data show CDR1 as SGHVS and CDR2 as FNYEAQ. The V gene end was trimmed by 5 bases and the J gene end by 4 bases; junction bases not matched to a gene: 14. The CDR3 consists of 17 residues. The DNA for the CDR3 is TGTGCCAGCAGCCCCCCTATAGGGACAGCTGTTAATCAGCCCCAGCATTTT. It yields the protein CASSPPIGTAVNQPQHF.

The chain uses TRBV18 and TRBJ2-1; a weak D match, TRBD2 (5 bases). This CDR3 contains 16 residues. Trimming removed 0 bases at V and 4 bases at J, with 13 bases between. Germline V gene data show CDR1 as KGHSH and CDR2 as LQKENI. CDR3 sequence reads: CASSPPVARVYNEQFF. CDR3 bases: TGTGCCAGCTCACCACCGGTAGCGAGGGTTTACAATGAGCAGTTCTTC.

This chain links TRBV5-1 with TRBJ1-2; 9 bases match TRBD1. The J segment lost 6 bases and the V segment lost 2 bases, leaving 8 bases of the junction unmatched. Germline CDR1 reads SGHRS; CDR2 reads YFSETQ. The length of the CDR3 is 15 residues. The chain's CDR3 is CASSFAGQGRDGYTF. In DNA form, the CDR3 reads TGCGCCAGCAGCTTTGCGGGACAGGGAAGAGATGGCTACACCTTC.

This chain joins TRBV18 and TRBJ1-3; 7 positions agree with TRBD1. V lost 3 bases and J lost 0; bases outside the gene matches: 5. The CDR3 totals 16 residues. CDR1 is KGHSH and CDR2 is LQKENI in the germline V gene. In DNA form, the CDR3 reads TGTGCCAGCTCACCCCCGGGACAGCTCTCTGGAAACACCATATATTTT. Encoded protein: CASSPPGQLSGNTIYF.

This clone was recorded once. In the same sample, other DNA sequences code for this CDR3. J is TRBJ2-7 and V is TRBV28; the match to TRBD2 covers 12 bases. V lost 6 bases to trimming and J lost 4 bases; unmatched junction nucleotides: 4. This CDR3 has 14 amino acids. CDR1 and CDR2 (germline): MDHEN, SYDVKM. This chain's CDR3 is CASRTSGSSYEQYF. CDR3 bases: TGTGCCAGCAGGACTAGCGGGAGTTCGTACGAGCAGTACTTC.

The rearrangement links TRBV7-2 to TRBJ1-4; a weak D match, TRBD1 (6 bases). CDR1 SGHTA and CDR2 FQGNSA come from the germline V gene. V lost 1 base, J lost 8 bases, and 14 bases lay in between. CDR3 length: 15 amino acids. CDR3 sequence reads: CASSLGGGRKEKLFF. CDR3 in DNA: TGTGCCAGCAGCTTAGGCGGGGGCCGGAAGGAAAAACTGTTTTTT.

This chain joins TRBV6-2 or TRBV6-3 and TRBJ2-3, with TRBD2 matching 13 bases. The CDR3 runs to 17 residues. The J segment lost 4 bases and the V segment lost 8 bases, leaving 12 bases of the junction unmatched. Per germline, CDR1 MNHEY and CDR2 SVGEGT. CDR3 region: CASGRLAGGPQPDTQYF. The CDR3 DNA follows: TGTGCCAGCGGCCGACTAGCGGGAGGCCCCCAGCCAGATACGCAGTATTTT.

This clone appeared once. The chain links TRBV6-5 to TRBJ2-5, with D perhaps TRBD2 (7 bases). The CDR3 contains 14 residues. CDR1 is MNHEY and CDR2 is SVGAGI in the germline V gene. The V end lost 7 bases, the J end lost 5 bases, and 17 bases lay between the germline ends. The CDR3 region has the DNA TGTGCCAGCAATCCGGGGGGCAGGGTTGAGACCCAGTACTTC. Its protein product is CASNPGGRVETQYF.

V gene TRBV18 combines with J gene TRBJ1-1; 7 nucleotides match TRBD1. Unmatched junction bases numbered 11, after V lost 8 bases and J lost 5 bases. The CDR3 extends over 14 amino acids. Germline V lookup: CDR1 KGHSH, CDR2 LQKENI. For the CDR3, the DNA is TGTGCCAGCGAACTCCGACAGGGAATGACTGAAGCTTTCTTT. Protein product: CASELRQGMTEAFF.

The V call is TRBV21-1, the J call TRBJ2-7; TRBD1 was called by the table and not checked on the DNA. TRBV21-1 is recorded as a pseudogene. The CDR3 totals 13 residues. The CDR3 nucleotides are TGTGCCAGCAGCGGGACAGAGGACTACGAGCAGTACTTC. This encodes CASSGTEDYEQYF.

The chain links TRBV24-1 to TRBJ2-3; TRBD1 agrees at 7 bases. The CDR3 runs 14 residues. V lost 6 bases and J lost 1; bases outside the gene matches: 3. Germline CDR1 and CDR2: KGHDR and SFDVKD. The CDR3 region is CATSRTGGTDTQYF. CDR3 DNA: TGTGCCACCAGTCGAACAGGGGGCACAGATACGCAGTATTTT.

The chain joins TRBV9 to TRBJ1-2; no clear D. Trimming shortened V by 3 bases and J by 2 bases, and 20 bases separated the two germline ends. CDR1 is SGDLS, CDR2 YYNGEE, per germline. This CDR3 is built from 17 residues. DNA for the CDR3: TGTGCCAGCAGCGCCGCCGGAGGCCGGGGAACCAACTATGGCTACACCTTC. It is translated as CASSAAGGRGTNYGYTF.

The genes are TRBV7-3 and TRBJ2-5, with TRBD2 matching 8 bases. CDR3 length: 15 amino acids. Germline-derived CDR1 and CDR2 are SGHTA and FQGTGA. J was trimmed by 5 bases and V by 5 bases; bases with no gene match: 10. CDR3 sequence: CASSLQAGVRETQYF. CDR3 bases: TGTGCCAGCAGCCTCCAAGCGGGAGTGAGGGAGACCCAGTACTTC.

The chain recombines TRBV7-9 with TRBJ1-5; 8 nucleotides match TRBD1. The CDR3 covers 15 residues. Looked up from germline, CDR1 is SEHNR and CDR2 is FQNEAQ (reference sequence). V lost 5 bases to trimming and J lost 6 bases; unmatched junction nucleotides: 9. CDR3 coding DNA: TGTGCCAGCAGCCCCGGACAGGGCTCGGGTCAGCCCCAGCATTTT. It is translated as CASSPGQGSGQPQHF. Using reference TRBV7-9 and TRBJ1-5 for the parts outside the CDR3, the full variable domain is DTGVSQNPRHKITKRGQNVTFRCDPISEHNRLYWYRQTLGQGPEFLTYFQNEAQLEKSRLLSDRFSAERPKGSFSTLEIQRTEQGDSAMYLCASSPGQGSGQPQHFGDGTRLSIL.

This chain connects TRBV14 to TRBJ1-2; D gene unclear. Deletions cut 5 bases from V and 8 bases from J, with 15 bases between. The CDR3 spans 13 residues. Per the germline V gene, CDR1 is SGHDN and CDR2 is FVKESK. The DNA for the CDR3 is TGTGCCAGCAGCGACCTCGGAGGGAACGGCTACACCTTC. It is translated as CASSDLGGNGYTF.

The chain joins TRBV7-2 to TRBJ2-3; 12 bases agree with TRBD1. After removal of 6 bases from V and 4 bases from J, the junction contained 5 bases not matched to a gene. There are 15 residues in the CDR3. Germline V gene data show CDR1 as SGHTA and CDR2 as FQGNSA. The CDR3 DNA is TGTGCCAGCAGTAAAGGGACAGGGGGCCCAGATACGCAGTATTTT. Its translation: CASSKGTGGPDTQYF.

CDR3 bases: TGTGCCAGCAGCCAAGTTCCGCACGAGGCACTTGGAAACACCATATATTTT. The encoded protein is CASSQVPHEALGNTIYF. J is TRBJ1-3 and V is TRBV3-1 (or the pseudogene TRBV3-2); D remains ambiguous. The V gene's germline CDR1 is LGHDT and CDR2 YNNKEL (reference sequence). V was cut by 1 base and J by 3 bases, with 16 bases left in between. The CDR3 has 17 amino acids.

This chain connects TRBV27 to TRBJ2-2, with D uncertain. Trimming shortened V by 5 bases and J by 8 bases, and 6 bases separated the two germline ends. CDR1 is MNHEY and CDR2 is SMNVEV in the germline V gene (reference sequence). This CDR3 has 11 amino acids. The CDR3 DNA follows: TGTGCCAGCAGTGCGTGGGGGGAGCTGTTTTTT. Residues: CASSAWGELFF.